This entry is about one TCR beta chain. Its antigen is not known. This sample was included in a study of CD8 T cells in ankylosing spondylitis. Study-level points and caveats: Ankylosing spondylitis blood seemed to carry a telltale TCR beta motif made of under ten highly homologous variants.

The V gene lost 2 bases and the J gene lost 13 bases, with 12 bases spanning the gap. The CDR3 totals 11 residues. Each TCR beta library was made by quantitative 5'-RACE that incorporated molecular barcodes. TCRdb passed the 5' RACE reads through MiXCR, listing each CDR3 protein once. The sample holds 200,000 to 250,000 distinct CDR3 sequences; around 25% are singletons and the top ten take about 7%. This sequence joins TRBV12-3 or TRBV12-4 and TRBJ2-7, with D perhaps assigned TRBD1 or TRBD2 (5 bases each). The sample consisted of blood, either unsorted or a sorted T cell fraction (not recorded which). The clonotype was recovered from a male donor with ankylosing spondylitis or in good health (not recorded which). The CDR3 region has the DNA TGTGCCAGCAGTTTAACCCGGGACCTCTACTTC. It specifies CASSLTRDLYF.